The present T cell receptor beta chain was sequenced within a study of T cell repertoires in cytomegalovirus infection. Background on the study: Selection of CMV epitopes for the study included recently identified HLA-C-restricted and well-studied HLA-B-restricted ones. Study-level results: Of the TCR beta families, the public ones yielded a cumulative frequency that identified carriers of CMV plus the relevant HLA.

This clonotype was counted a few times. Its antigen remains unknown. MiXCR, run by TCRdb on the reads, gives a single entry per CDR3 protein. The sample holds about half a million distinct CDR3 sequences, roughly a third seen once. V was trimmed by 4 bases and J by 2 bases, leaving 14 bases between them. The CDR3 is made up of 15 amino acids. Looked up from germline, CDR1 is SGHTA and CDR2 is FQGNSA. The source of this sequence is a human donor in good health (CMV status not recorded). Some clones in this sample may be carry-over from other donors' samples. This sample comprised cultured PBMCs, obtained from culture after CMV antigen stimulation. The chain couples TRBV7-2 to TRBJ1-2; no firm D call. In DNA form, the CDR3 reads TGTGCCAGCAGCTCAGCCCAAGGGCAGAACTATGGCTACACCTTC. Its translation is CASSSAQGQNYGYTF. The full variable domain, rest sourced from reference TRBV7-2 and TRBJ1-2, is GAGVSQSPSNKVTEKGKDVELRCDPISGHTALYWYRQSLGQGLEFLIYFQGNSAPDKSGLPSDRFSAERTGGSVSTLTIQRTQQEDSAVYLCASSSAQGQNYGYTFGSGTRLTVV.